These 22 T cell receptor beta chains were all obtained from the same sample, sequenced in a study of T cells in Graves' hyperthyroidism and ophthalmopathy. Researchers amplified the TCR beta CDR3 regions from RNA transcripts. RT-PCR in the first round (using the HTBI primer set) targeted the TCR CDR3. TCRdb fed the multiplex PCR reads into MiXCR, producing one record per CDR3 protein. The sample carries around 580,000 distinct CDR3 sequences, over 15% recorded once. The sample consisted of blood. The receptor set was obtained from a woman aged 18-29 years with Graves' hyperthyroidism.

At least ten counts were recorded for this clonotype. The J gene is TRBJ2-1, the V gene TRBV30; possible D gene TRBD2, 6 bases. Between the trimmed V and J ends, which lost 3 bases and 3 bases, there was a span of 9 bases. Germline CDR1 reads GTSNPN; CDR2 reads SVGIG (reference sequence). CDR3 length: 13 amino acids. CDR3 coding DNA: TGTGCCTGGAGCCCGACTAGCTACAATGAGCAGTTCTTC. This translates into CAWSPTSYNEQFF.

This clonotype was detected ten times or more. The V call is TRBV3-1, the J call TRBJ2-7; the D is unclear. CDR3 length equals 15 residues. Trimming cost V 1 base and J 2 bases, with 12 bases left between them. Germline values: CDR1 LGHDT, CDR2 YNNKEL (reference sequence). The CDR3 reads CASSQVPVTPYEQYF. In DNA form, the CDR3 reads TGTGCCAGCAGCCAAGTCCCTGTGACACCCTACGAGCAGTACTTC.

The chain combines TRBV19 with TRBJ1-2; D not resolved. The germline V gene encodes CDR1 LNHDA and CDR2 SQIVND (reference sequence). The V end was cut by 4 bases, the J end by 7 bases, with 16 bases between. CDR3 length: 14 amino acids. In nucleotides, the CDR3 is TGTGCCAGTAGTACAAAAAGAGGTCCCTCTGGCTACACCTTC. Protein product: CASSTKRGPSGYTF.

This clonotype was counted many times. The chain couples TRBV5-1 to TRBJ2-3; 8 bases agree with TRBD1. V trimming: 3 bases; J trimming: 10 bases; junction bases outside the gene matches: 4. The CDR3 loop spans 12 amino acids. Germline CDR1 SGHRS, CDR2 YFSETQ. CDR3 nucleotide sequence: TGCGCCAGCAGCTGGGGACAGGACGCGCAGTATTTT. As protein: CASSWGQDAQYF.

The rearrangement links TRBV7-2 to TRBJ2-1; 9 nucleotides match TRBD2. The junction had 12 bases not matched to a gene; V was cut back by 3 bases and J by 12 bases. CDR1 is SGHTA, CDR2 FQGNSA, per germline. There are 15 residues in the CDR3. The CDR3 is CASSFPGGLASVQFF. CDR3 coding DNA: TGTGCCAGCAGCTTCCCGGGGGGACTAGCATCGGTGCAGTTCTTC.

V usage is TRBV4-1 and J usage is TRBJ1-1; no reliable D call. Germline V gene sequence: CDR1 MGHRA, CDR2 YSYEKL. The CDR3 extends over 14 amino acids. V dropped 5 bases and J dropped 1 base, with 11 bases sitting between them. CDR3 nucleotides: TGCGCCAGCAGCGCCTTTCGAGGGAACACTGAAGCTTTCTTT. Its protein product is CASSAFRGNTEAFF.

The chain has TRBV4-1 and TRBJ1-1; D is ambiguous. CDR1 and CDR2 (germline): MGHRA, YSYEKL. V was trimmed by 6 bases and J by 1 base, leaving 15 bases between them. The length of the CDR3 is 15 residues. DNA of the CDR3: TGCGCCAGCAGACTCGTGGGGAAGAGGAACACTGAAGCTTTCTTT. It specifies CASRLVGKRNTEAFF.

The J gene is TRBJ2-7, the V gene TRBV4-3, with TRBD1 as a possible D gene (6 bases). V dropped 0 bases and J dropped 3 bases, with 15 bases sitting between them. The CDR3 sequence is 16 residues long. CDR1 is LGHNA and CDR2 is YSLEER in the germline V gene. CDR3 DNA sequence: TGCGCCAGCAGCCAAGATTTGACAGGCAACCACTACGAGCAGTACTTC. The encoded protein is CASSQDLTGNHYEQYF.

This clonotype was recorded at least ten times. The chain combines TRBV6-2 or TRBV6-3 with TRBJ1-1, with 7 bases that match TRBD1. This CDR3 spans 12 amino acids. Germline V lookup: CDR1 MNHEY, CDR2 SVGEGT. V trimming: 6 bases; J trimming: 11 bases; junction bases outside the gene matches: 9. CDR3 sequence: CASRPTGFLAFF. The CDR3 DNA reads as TGTGCCAGCAGACCGACAGGGTTTTTGGCTTTCTTT.

The chain couples TRBV12-3 or TRBV12-4 to TRBJ1-1, with 7 bases aligning to TRBD1. J lost 5 bases, V lost 5 bases, and 5 bases had no gene match. This CDR3 is 13 amino acids long. The CDR3 region is CASSDYRGTEAFF. Here the CDR3 DNA reads TGTGCCAGCAGTGACTACAGGGGAACTGAAGCTTTCTTT.

This clonotype was observed at least ten times. The V and J genes are TRBV20-1 and TRBJ2-3; 11 bases agree with TRBD2. CDR1 and CDR2 from the germline V gene are DFQATT and SNEGSKA (reference sequence). V shed 4 bases, J shed 1 base, and the junction held 7 bases outside the gene matches. This CDR3 has 16 residues. The CDR3 DNA reads as TGCAGTGCTACGCTCCTACTAGCGGGAGGCACAGATACGCAGTATTTT. Amino acid sequence: CSATLLLAGGTDTQYF.

This clonotype was counted ten times or more. The V and J genes are TRBV11-1 and TRBJ2-3; 12 bases map to TRBD2. Losses at the gene ends were 5 bases for V and 3 bases for J; bases not matched to a gene: 6. CDR1 is SGHAT, CDR2 FQDESV, per germline (reference sequence). CDR3 length: 16 residues. CDR3 sequence (DNA): TGTGCCAGCAGCACGGGTACTAGCGGGGGGACAGATACGCAGTATTTT. Translating gives CASSTGTSGGTDTQYF.

This clonotype was picked up a small number of times. The chain recombines TRBV10-1 with TRBJ2-2; 9 bases are shared with TRBD1. Germline CDR1 and CDR2: WNHNN and SYGVQD (reference sequence). V dropped 0 bases and J dropped 4; count of bases not matched to a gene: 9. This CDR3 has 18 amino acids. The CDR3, as DNA: TGCGCCAGCAGTGAGTCGAGGCACGGACAGGGGAGCACCGGGGAGCTGTTTTTT. It yields the protein CASSESRHGQGSTGELFF.

This clonotype came up many times. The chain has TRBV12-3 or TRBV12-4 and TRBJ1-4; 7 bases fit TRBD1. Trimming took 6 bases from V and 8 from J; bases not matched to a gene: 12. The CDR3 totals 15 residues. In nucleotides, the CDR3 is TGTGCCAGCAGCCCCAGACAGGGTGCAGAGGAAAAACTGTTTTTT. Translation gives CASSPRQGAEEKLFF.

This clonotype was detected a few times. The genes are TRBV7-9 and TRBJ2-3; D gene unclear. In germline, CDR1 is SEHNR, CDR2 FQNEAQ (reference sequence). The CDR3 spans 14 residues. V was cut by 4 bases and J by 2 bases, with 10 bases left in between. The CDR3 sequence is CASSSVQVTDTQYF. The DNA of the CDR3 is TGTGCCAGCAGCTCGGTCCAGGTCACAGATACGCAGTATTTT.

This clonotype appeared a single time. One end of the junction does not line up with germline, which may come from a read error. The chain uses TRBV20-1 and TRBJ2-7; D gene uncertain. Germline CDR1 reads DFQATT; CDR2 reads SNEGSKA (reference sequence). The CDR3 sequence is 13 residues long. CDR3 nucleotide sequence: TGCAGTGCTGGAGCGACACGGAACTACGAGCTGTACTTC. The encoded protein is CSAGATRNYELYF.

The chain links TRBV18 to TRBJ1-3; 7 bases are shared with TRBD1. Germline V gene lookup returns CDR1 KGHSH and CDR2 LQKENI. The CDR3 contains 14 residues. Trimming took 4 bases from V and 4 from J; bases not matched to a gene: 4. In DNA, the CDR3 is TGTGCCAGCTCACGGAGGGACAGAGGAAACACCATATATTTT. Translation gives CASSRRDRGNTIYF. The whole variable domain, remainder taken from reference TRBV18 and TRBJ1-3, is NAGVMQNPRHLVRRRGQEARLRCSPMKGHSHVYWYRQLPEEGLKFMVYLQKENIIDESGMPKERFSAEFPKEGPSILRIQQVVRGDSAAYFCASSRRDRGNTIYFGEGSWLTVV.

This clonotype showed up many times. The chain employs TRBV3-1 and TRBJ2-7, with a tentative D call TRBD2 (7 bases). V shed 3 bases and J shed 6 bases, with 15 bases lying between them. The CDR3 has 14 residues. Per germline, CDR1 LGHDT and CDR2 YNNKEL (reference sequence). The CDR3 sequence: CASSHPRRGGEQYF. The CDR3 region has the DNA TGTGCCAGCAGCCACCCGAGGAGGGGGGGCGAGCAGTACTTC.

The chain uses TRBV24-1 and TRBJ2-2; D gene uncertain. V was trimmed by 5 bases and J by 2 bases, leaving 11 bases between them. Germline V gene data show CDR1 as KGHDR and CDR2 as SFDVKD. This CDR3 comprises 15 residues. CDR3: CATSVRRINTGELFF. The CDR3 coding sequence is TGTGCCACCAGTGTAAGACGGATTAACACCGGGGAGCTGTTTTTT.

CDR3 nucleotide sequence: TGTGCCAGCTCACCACCGCCAGGGGGATATGGGGAGACCCAGTACTTC. This codes for CASSPPPGGYGETQYF. The J gene is TRBJ2-5, the V gene TRBV18; 7 nucleotides align to TRBD1. J was trimmed by 5 bases and V by 0 bases; bases with no gene match: 9. This CDR3 has 16 residues. Germline V gene data show CDR1 as KGHSH and CDR2 as LQKENI.

This clonotype was seen more than once but under ten times. The gene calls are TRBV6-2 or TRBV6-3 and TRBJ2-2; the D is unclear. Per germline, CDR1 MNHEY and CDR2 SVGEGT. The CDR3 spans 17 residues. V gave up 2 bases and J gave up 4 bases, with 17 bases separating them. CDR3 nucleotides: TGTGCCAGCAGTTACGACCAGTCGTTCGCAGCCACCGGGGAGCTGTTTTTT. Its translation is CASSYDQSFAATGELFF.

The chain joins TRBV3-1 to TRBJ1-1; possibly TRBD1 for D (5 bases). Trimming left V 1 base short and J 4 bases short, with 10 bases between. The CDR3 consists of 14 residues. Germline V lookup: CDR1 LGHDT, CDR2 YNNKEL (reference sequence). The chain's CDR3 is CASSQAREATEAFF. The CDR3 bases are TGTGCCAGCAGCCAAGCCAGGGAAGCCACTGAAGCTTTCTTT.